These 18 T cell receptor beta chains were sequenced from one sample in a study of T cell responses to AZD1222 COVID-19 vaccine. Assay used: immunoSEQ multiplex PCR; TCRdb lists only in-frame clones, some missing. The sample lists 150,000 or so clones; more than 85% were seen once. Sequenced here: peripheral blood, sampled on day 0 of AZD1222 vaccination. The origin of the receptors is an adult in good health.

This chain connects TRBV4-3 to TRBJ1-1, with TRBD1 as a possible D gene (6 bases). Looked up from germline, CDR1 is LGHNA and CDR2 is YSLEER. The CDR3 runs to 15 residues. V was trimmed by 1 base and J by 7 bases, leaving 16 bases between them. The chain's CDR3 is CASSQGVRGRDEAFF. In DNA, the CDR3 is TGCGCCAGCAGCCAAGGAGTAAGGGGGAGGGATGAAGCTTTCTTT.

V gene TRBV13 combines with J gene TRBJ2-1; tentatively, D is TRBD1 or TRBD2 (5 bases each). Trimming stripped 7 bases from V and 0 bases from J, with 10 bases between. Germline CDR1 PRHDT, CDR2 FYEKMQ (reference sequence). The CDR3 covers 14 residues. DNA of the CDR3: TGTGCCAGCAAGCAGGGAGACTCCTACAATGAGCAGTTCTTC. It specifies CASKQGDSYNEQFF.

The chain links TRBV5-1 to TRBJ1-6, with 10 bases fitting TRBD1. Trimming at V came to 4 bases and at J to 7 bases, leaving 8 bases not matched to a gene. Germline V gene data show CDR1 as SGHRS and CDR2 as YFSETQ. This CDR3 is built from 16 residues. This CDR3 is CASSPGTGDGNSPLHF. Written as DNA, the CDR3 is TGCGCCAGCAGCCCTGGGACAGGGGATGGAAATTCACCCCTCCACTTT.

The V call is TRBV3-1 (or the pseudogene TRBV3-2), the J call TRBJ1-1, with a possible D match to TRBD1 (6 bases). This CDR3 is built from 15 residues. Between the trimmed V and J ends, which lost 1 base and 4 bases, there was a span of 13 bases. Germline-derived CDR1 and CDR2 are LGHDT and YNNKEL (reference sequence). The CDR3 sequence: CASSQGSGVSTEAFF. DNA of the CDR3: TGTGCCAGCAGCCAAGGGTCAGGGGTTAGCACTGAAGCTTTCTTT.

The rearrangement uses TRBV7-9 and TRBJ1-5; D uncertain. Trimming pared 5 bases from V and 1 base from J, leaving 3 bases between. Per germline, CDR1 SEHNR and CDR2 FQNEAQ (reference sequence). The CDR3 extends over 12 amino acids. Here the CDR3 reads CASSESNQPQHF. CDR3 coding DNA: TGTGCCAGCAGCGAAAGCAATCAGCCCCAGCATTTT.

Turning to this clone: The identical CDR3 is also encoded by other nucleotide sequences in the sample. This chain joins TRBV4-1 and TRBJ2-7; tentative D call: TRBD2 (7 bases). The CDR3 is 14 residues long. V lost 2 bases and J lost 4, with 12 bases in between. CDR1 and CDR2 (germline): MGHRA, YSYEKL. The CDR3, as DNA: TGCGCCAGCAGCCAAAGGGGGGGGTCGTACGAGCAGTACTTC. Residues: CASSQRGGSYEQYF.

CDR3 bases: TGCGCCAGCAGCCAGTTCGTTCAAGAGACCCAGTACTTC. This translates into CASSQFVQETQYF. The chain carries TRBV4-1 and TRBJ2-5; no reliable D call. Germline-derived CDR1 and CDR2 are MGHRA and YSYEKL. The CDR3 is 13 amino acids. Trimming removed 3 bases from V and 2 bases from J, with 7 bases in between.

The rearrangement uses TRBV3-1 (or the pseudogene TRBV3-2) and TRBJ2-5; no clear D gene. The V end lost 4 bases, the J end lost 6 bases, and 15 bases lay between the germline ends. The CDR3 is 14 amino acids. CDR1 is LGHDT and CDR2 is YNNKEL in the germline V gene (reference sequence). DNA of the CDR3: TGTGCCAGCAGCCCCCCCTCCGCGGTAAAGACCCAGTACTTC. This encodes CASSPPSAVKTQYF.

The CDR3 loop reads CASSLTPTANEKLFF. The CDR3 bases are TGTGCCAGTTCACTTACTCCTACGGCTAATGAAAAACTGTTTTTT. The chain employs TRBV19 and TRBJ1-4; D uncertain. V lost 8 bases and J lost 3, with 16 bases in between. The CDR3 consists of 15 residues. Germline V gives CDR1 LNHDA, CDR2 SQIVND (reference sequence). The whole variable domain, filled in from reference TRBV19 and TRBJ1-4, reads DGGITQSPKYLFRKEGQNVTLSCEQNLNHDAMYWYRQDPGQGLRLIYYSQIVNDFQKGDIAEGYSVSREKKESFPLTVTSAQKNPTAFYLCASSLTPTANEKLFFGSGTQLSVL.

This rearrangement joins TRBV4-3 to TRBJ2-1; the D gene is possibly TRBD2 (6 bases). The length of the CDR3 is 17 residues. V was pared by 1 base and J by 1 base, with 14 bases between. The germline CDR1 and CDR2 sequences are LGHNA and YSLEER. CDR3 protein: CASSQGPGLQSYNEQFF. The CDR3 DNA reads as TGCGCCAGCAGCCAAGGTCCCGGACTACAGTCCTACAATGAGCAGTTCTTC.

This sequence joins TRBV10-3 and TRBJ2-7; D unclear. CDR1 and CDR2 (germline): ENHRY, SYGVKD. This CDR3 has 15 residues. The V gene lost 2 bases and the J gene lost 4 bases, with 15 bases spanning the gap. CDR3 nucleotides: TGTGCCATCAGTGAGACCGGGCCCACAAGTTACGAGCAGTACTTC. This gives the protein CAISETGPTSYEQYF.

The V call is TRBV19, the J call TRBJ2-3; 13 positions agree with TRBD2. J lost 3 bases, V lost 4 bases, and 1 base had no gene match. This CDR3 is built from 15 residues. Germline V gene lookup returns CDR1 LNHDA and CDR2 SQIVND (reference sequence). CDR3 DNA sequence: TGTGCCAGTAGTAGGGGACTAGCGGGGACAGATACGCAGTATTTT. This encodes CASSRGLAGTDTQYF.

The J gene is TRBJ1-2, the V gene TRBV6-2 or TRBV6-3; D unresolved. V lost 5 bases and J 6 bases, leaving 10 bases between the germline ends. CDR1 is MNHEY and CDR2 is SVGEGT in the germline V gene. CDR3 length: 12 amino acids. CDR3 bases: TGTGCCAGCAGTACCGGGTACGATGGCTACACCTTC. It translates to CASSTGYDGYTF.

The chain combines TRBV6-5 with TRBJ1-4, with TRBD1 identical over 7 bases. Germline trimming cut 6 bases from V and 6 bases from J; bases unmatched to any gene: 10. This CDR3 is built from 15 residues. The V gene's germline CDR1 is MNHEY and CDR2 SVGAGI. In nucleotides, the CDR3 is TGTGCCAGCAGAGGTACACAGGGGTCCTATGAAAAACTGTTTTTT. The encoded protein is CASRGTQGSYEKLFF.

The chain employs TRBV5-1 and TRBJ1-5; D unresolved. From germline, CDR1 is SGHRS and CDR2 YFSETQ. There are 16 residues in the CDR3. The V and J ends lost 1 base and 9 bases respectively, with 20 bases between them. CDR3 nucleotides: TGCGCCAGCAGCTTGTCGAAGAGGGTTAATAGACGGCCCCAGCATTTT. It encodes CASSLSKRVNRRPQHF.

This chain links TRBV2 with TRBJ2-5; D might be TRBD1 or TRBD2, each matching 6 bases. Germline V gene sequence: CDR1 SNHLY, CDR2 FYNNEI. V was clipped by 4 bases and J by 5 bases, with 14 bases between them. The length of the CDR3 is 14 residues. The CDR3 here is CASSGGGLEETQYF. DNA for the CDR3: TGTGCCAGCAGTGGAGGGGGGTTGGAGGAGACCCAGTACTTC.

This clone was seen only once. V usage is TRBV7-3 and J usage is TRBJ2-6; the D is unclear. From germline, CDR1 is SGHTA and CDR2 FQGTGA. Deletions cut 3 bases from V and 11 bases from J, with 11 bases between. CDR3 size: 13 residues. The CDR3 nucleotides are TGTGCCAGCAGCTTCTACTCAGGCTACGTCCTGACTTTC. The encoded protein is CASSFYSGYVLTF. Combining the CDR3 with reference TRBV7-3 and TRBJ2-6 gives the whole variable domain GAGVSQTPSNKVTEKGKYVELRCDPISGHTALYWYRQSLGQGPEFLIYFQGTGAADDSGLPNDRFFAVRPEGSVSTLKIQRTERGDSAVYLCASSFYSGYVLTFGAGSRLTVL.

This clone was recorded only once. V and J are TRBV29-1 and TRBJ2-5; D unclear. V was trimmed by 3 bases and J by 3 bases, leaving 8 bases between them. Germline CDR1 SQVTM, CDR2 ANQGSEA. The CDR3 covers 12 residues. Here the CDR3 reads CSVESNEETQYF. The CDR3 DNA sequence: TGCAGCGTTGAGAGCAATGAAGAGACCCAGTACTTC.